The 3 T cell receptor beta chains below were found in one sample sequenced in a study of T cells in Graves' hyperthyroidism and ophthalmopathy. There were TCR beta CDR3 regions amplified from RNA transcripts. RT-PCR in the first round (using the HTBI primer set) targeted the TCR CDR3. MiXCR was run by TCRdb on the multiplex PCR reads, yielding one entry per CDR3 protein. The sample contains 550,000 to 800,000 distinct CDR3 sequences, 15% to 20% of which appear only once. The sample taken for sequencing was blood. The receptors originated from a man aged 45 to 65 with Graves' hyperthyroidism.

This clonotype was observed at least ten times. The chain combines TRBV7-2 with TRBJ2-5; D is unclear. Germline V gene sequence: CDR1 SGHTA, CDR2 FQGNSA. Trimming pared 6 bases from V and 5 bases from J, leaving 13 bases between. This CDR3 is built from 13 residues. CDR3 region: CASSLFWWETQYF. DNA of the CDR3: TGTGCCAGCAGTCTATTCTGGTGGGAGACCCAGTACTTC.

Worth noting for this clonotype: A much more abundant neighbour one base away suggests this may be a read error. The genes are TRBV28 and TRBJ2-3, with 9 bases identical to TRBD2. Germline V gene sequence: CDR1 MDHEN, CDR2 SYDVKM. The junction had 9 bases not matched to a gene; V was cut back by 4 bases and J by 4 bases. The CDR3 runs 16 residues. Written as DNA, the CDR3 is TGTGCCAGCAGTTCGCATAGCGGGAGCGCCCCAGATACGCAGTATTTT. Translation gives CASSSHSGSAPDTQYF.

This clonotype was seen ten or more times. The chain recombines TRBV27 with TRBJ2-5; 10 bases agree with TRBD1. The germline V gene encodes CDR1 MNHEY and CDR2 SMNVEV (reference sequence). CDR3 size: 15 residues. Trimming cost V 4 bases and J 6 bases; bases outside gene matches: 8. The DNA of the CDR3 is TGTGCCAGCAGTTACCACCGGGACAGGGGACAGACCCAGTACTTC. This codes for CASSYHRDRGQTQYF.